This TCR beta chain was found in a study of shared clonotypes between healthy human individuals. Only in-frame clones appear in the TCRdb table, and some are missing; sequencing was by immunoSEQ multiplex PCR. The table includes about 2 million clones, around 95% detected once. Negatively enriched CD4+ T cells were divided by CD45RA into naive and memory. Germline V gives CDR1 PRHDT, CDR2 FYEKMQ (reference sequence). Trimming removed 5 bases at V and 7 bases at J, with 5 bases between. CDR3 length equals 11 residues. The sequencing input was naive CD4+ T cells sorted from blood. The subset denotes: CD45RA+ positively selected. The chain employs TRBV13 and TRBJ2-2; no firm D call. The TCR comes from a young man in good health. CDR3 residues: CASSASGELFF. CDR3 nucleotides: TGTGCCAGCAGCGCGAGCGGGGAGCTGTTTTTT.